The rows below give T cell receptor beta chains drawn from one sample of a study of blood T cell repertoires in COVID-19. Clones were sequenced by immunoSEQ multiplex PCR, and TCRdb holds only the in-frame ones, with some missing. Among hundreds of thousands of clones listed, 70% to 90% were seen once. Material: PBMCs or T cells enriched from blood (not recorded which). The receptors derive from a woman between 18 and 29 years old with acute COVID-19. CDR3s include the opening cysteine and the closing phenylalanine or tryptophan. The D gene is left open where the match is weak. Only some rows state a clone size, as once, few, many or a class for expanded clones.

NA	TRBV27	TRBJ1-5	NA	CASRLRQDQPQHF	TGTGCCAGCAGGCTAAGACAGGATCAGCCCCAGCATTTT
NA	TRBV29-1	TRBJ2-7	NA	CSVTTGQDYGEQYF	TGCAGCGTTACAACCGGACAGGACTATGGGGAGCAGTACTTC
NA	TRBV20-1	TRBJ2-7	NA	CSASRIDEQYF	TGCAGTGCTAGCCGAATAGACGAGCAGTACTTC
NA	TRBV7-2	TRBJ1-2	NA	CASSLTRDGYTF	TGTGCCAGCAGCCTTACGCGGGATGGCTACACCTTC
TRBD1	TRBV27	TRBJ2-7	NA	CASRTGASGEQYF	TGTGCCAGCAGAACAGGGGCCTCGGGGGAGCAGTACTTC
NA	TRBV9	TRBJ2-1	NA	CASSVDGRGEQFF	TGTGCCAGCAGCGTAGACGGGAGAGGTGAGCAGTTCTTC
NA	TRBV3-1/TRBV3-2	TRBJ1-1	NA	CASSPSGTEAFF	TGTGCCAGCAGCCCGAGTGGCACTGAAGCTTTCTTT
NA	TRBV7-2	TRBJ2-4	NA	CASSLSRGRVAKNIQYF	TGTGCCAGCAGCTTAAGTAGGGGGAGGGTAGCCAAAAACATTCAGTACTTC
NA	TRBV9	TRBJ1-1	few	CASSGQQGMNTEAFF	TGTGCCAGCAGCGGGCAGCAGGGCATGAACACTGAAGCTTTCTTT
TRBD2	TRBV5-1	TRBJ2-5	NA	CASSLALAGSKTQYF	TGCGCCAGCAGCTTGGCTCTAGCGGGGTCCAAGACCCAGTACTTC
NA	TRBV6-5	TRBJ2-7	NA	CASTPGRVNEQYF	TGTGCCAGCACCCCTGGGAGAGTTAACGAGCAGTACTTC
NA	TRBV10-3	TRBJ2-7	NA	CAISDLAGNSYEQYF	TGTGCCATCAGTGACTTGGCAGGGAACTCCTACGAGCAGTACTTC
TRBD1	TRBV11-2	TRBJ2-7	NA	CASSLDWTGVEQYF	TGTGCCAGCAGCTTAGATTGGACAGGGGTCGAGCAGTACTTC
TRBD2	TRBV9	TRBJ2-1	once	CASSGSSGSAHNEQFF	TGTGCCAGCAGCGGATCTAGCGGGAGCGCCCACAATGAGCAGTTCTTC
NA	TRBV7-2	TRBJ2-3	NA	CASSQTGTTGGDTQYF	TGTGCCAGCAGCCAGACCGGGACAACGGGGGGAGATACGCAGTATTTT
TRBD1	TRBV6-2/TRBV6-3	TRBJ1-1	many	CASSRTDRAFEAFF	TGTGCCAGCAGCAGAACCGACAGGGCCTTCGAAGCTTTCTTT
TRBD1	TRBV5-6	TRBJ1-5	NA	CASSQWDRDLNQPQHF	TGTGCCAGCAGCCAATGGGACAGGGACCTCAATCAGCCCCAGCATTTT
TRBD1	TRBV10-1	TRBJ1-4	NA	CASRTGEKGEKLFF	TGCGCCAGCAGAACAGGGGAAAAGGGGGAAAAACTGTTTTTT
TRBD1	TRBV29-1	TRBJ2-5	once	CSVLTPRDRYQETQYF	TGCAGCGTTCTAACCCCTCGGGACAGGTACCAAGAGACCCAGTACTTC
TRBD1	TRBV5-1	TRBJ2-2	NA	CASSLGQGANTGELFF	TGCGCCAGCAGCTTGGGGCAGGGGGCAAACACCGGGGAGCTGTTTTTT
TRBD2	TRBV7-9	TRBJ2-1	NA	CASSSPRWSSGGANEQFF	TGTGCCAGCAGCTCCCCCCGGTGGTCTAGCGGGGGGGCAAATGAGCAGTTCTTC
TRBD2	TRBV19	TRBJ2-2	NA	CASSRGGGLAGGELFF	TGTGCCAGTAGTAGAGGGGGGGGACTAGCTGGCGGGGAGCTGTTTTTT
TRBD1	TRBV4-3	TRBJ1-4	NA	CASSQEGTDSEKLFF	TGCGCCAGCAGCCAAGAGGGGACAGATAGTGAAAAACTGTTTTTT
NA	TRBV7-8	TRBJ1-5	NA	CASSNHRVRQPQHF	TGTGCCAGCAGCAACCACAGGGTTCGTCAGCCCCAGCATTTT
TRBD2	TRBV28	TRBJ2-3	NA	CASSLSWREALVGRYSTDTQYF	TGTGCCAGCAGTTTATCTTGGCGGGAGGCCCTGGTGGGTCGTTATAGCACAGATACGCAGTATTTT
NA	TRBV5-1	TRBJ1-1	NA	CASSLTANTEAFF	TGCGCCAGCAGCTTGACAGCTAACACTGAAGCTTTCTTT
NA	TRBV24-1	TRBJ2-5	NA	CATSETGVQETQYF	TGTGCCACCAGTGAAACGGGGGTCCAAGAGACCCAGTACTTC
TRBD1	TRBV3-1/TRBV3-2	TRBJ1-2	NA	CASSQEGTGPHYGYTF	TGTGCCAGCAGCCAAGAGGGGACAGGTCCCCACTATGGCTACACCTTC
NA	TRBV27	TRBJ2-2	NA	CASSGTSRTGELFF	TGTGCCAGCAGTGGGACAAGCCGGACCGGGGAGCTGTTTTTT
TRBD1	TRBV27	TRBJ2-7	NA	CASSLRPGFGTGVWEQYF	TGTGCCAGCAGTTTAAGACCTGGATTCGGAACAGGGGTATGGGAGCAGTACTTC
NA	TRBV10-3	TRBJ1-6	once	CAISERGGGNNSPLHF	TGTGCCATCAGTGAGAGGGGGGGAGGGAACAATTCACCCCTCCACTTT
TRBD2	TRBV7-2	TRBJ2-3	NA	CASTTSGRDTQYF	TGTGCCAGCACCACTAGCGGGAGAGATACGCAGTATTTT
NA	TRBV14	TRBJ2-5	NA	CASSQRQGQETQYF	TGTGCCAGCAGCCAGCGGCAGGGGCAAGAGACCCAGTACTTC
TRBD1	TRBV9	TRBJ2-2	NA	CASSGRQGAGSGELFF	TGTGCCAGCAGCGGTCGGCAGGGGGCTGGATCCGGGGAGCTGTTTTTT
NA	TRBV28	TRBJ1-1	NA	CASRVEGGVGKDTEAFF	TGTGCCAGCAGGGTGGAGGGGGGGGTAGGTAAGGACACTGAAGCTTTCTTT
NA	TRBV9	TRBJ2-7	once	CASSPLAVGEQYF	TGTGCCAGCAGCCCCCTGGCCGTCGGGGAGCAGTACTTC
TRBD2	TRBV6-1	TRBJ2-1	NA	CASSDTLAVPPPYNEQFF	TGTGCCAGCAGTGACACACTAGCGGTCCCACCCCCCTACAATGAGCAGTTCTTC
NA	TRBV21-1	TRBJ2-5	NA	CARKPTSGRQETQYF	TGTGCCAGAAAACCTACTAGCGGGAGACAAGAGACCCAGTACTTC
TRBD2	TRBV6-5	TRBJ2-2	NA	CASSYRGGRSGELFF	TGTGCCAGCAGTTACCGCGGGGGGCGTTCCGGGGAGCTGTTTTTT
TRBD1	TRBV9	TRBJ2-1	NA	CASSALQGVYNEQFF	TGTGCCAGCAGCGCGCTGCAGGGGGTTTACAATGAGCAGTTCTTC
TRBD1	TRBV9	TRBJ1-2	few	CASSVGDRATYGYTF	TGTGCCAGCAGCGTAGGTGACAGGGCGACCTATGGCTACACCTTC
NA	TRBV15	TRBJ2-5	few	CATSTSYQHQETQYF	TGTGCCACCAGCACTTCCTACCAACACCAAGAGACCCAGTACTTC
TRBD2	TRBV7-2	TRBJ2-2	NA	CASSFFSGANTGELFF	TGTGCCAGCAGCTTCTTTAGCGGGGCGAACACCGGGGAGCTGTTTTTT
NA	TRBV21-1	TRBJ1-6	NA	CASSRWASNSPLHF	TGTGCCAGCAGCAGGTGGGCCAGTAATTCACCCCTCCACTTT
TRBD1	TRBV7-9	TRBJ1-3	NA	CASGVGQAAGNTIYF	TGTGCCAGCGGAGTAGGACAGGCCGCTGGAAACACCATATATTTT
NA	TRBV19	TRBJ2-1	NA	CASSIWRPNEQFF	TGTGCCAGTAGTATTTGGAGACCCAATGAGCAGTTCTTC
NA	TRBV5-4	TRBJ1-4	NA	CASSWGGQSNEKLFF	TGTGCCAGCAGCTGGGGCGGACAGTCTAATGAAAAACTGTTTTTT
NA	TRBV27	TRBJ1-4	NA	CASAYYRKEKLFF	TGTGCCAGCGCGTATTACAGGAAGGAAAAACTGTTTTTT
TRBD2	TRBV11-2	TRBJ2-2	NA	CASCLAGSGTGELFF	TGTGCCAGCTGTCTAGCGGGATCCGGCACCGGGGAGCTGTTTTTT
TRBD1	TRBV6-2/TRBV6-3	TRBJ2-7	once	CASSLGTGREQYF	TGTGCCAGCAGCCTTGGGACAGGGCGGGAGCAGTACTTC
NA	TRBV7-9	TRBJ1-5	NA	CASSLNIPDQPQHF	TGTGCCAGCAGCTTAAATATTCCCGATCAGCCCCAGCATTTT
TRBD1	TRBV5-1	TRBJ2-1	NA	CASSFGTGDYNEQFF	TGCGCCAGCAGCTTTGGGACAGGGGATTACAATGAGCAGTTCTTC
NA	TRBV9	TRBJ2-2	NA	CASNPHNTGELFF	TGTGCCAGCAACCCACACAACACCGGGGAGCTGTTTTTT
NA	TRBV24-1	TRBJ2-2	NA	CATSESRASGELFF	TGTGCCACCAGTGAAAGCAGGGCATCCGGGGAGCTGTTTTTT
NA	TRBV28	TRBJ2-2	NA	CASTLGGRGFANTGELFF	TGTGCCAGCACCCTGGGGGGGCGGGGGTTCGCGAACACCGGGGAGCTGTTTTTT